This T cell receptor beta chain comes out of a study of T-cell memory formation after mild COVID-19. Background on the study: TCR clusters mostly belonged to single donors. Broader study findings: Shrinking CD4+ clones resided mostly in CM and EM, and CD8+ ones in EMRA.

TCRdb ran MiXCR on the 5' RACE reads and lists one entry per CDR3 protein. This table holds around 320,000 distinct CDR3 sequences, roughly an eighth found once. Germline CDR1 MNHEY, CDR2 SVGAGI. The ends were cut back, 7 bases at V and 9 bases at J, with 19 bases in the middle. The CDR3 contains 15 residues. This clonotype was detected a few times. Its specificity is unknown. Sample: PBMCs or a T cell subset sorted from them (not recorded which). This sequence originates from a man aged 18 to 30 who had mild COVID-19 (a few samples of this study predate the infection). Cell type and time point are not known. This sequence joins TRBV6-5 and TRBJ1-6; D unclear. The CDR3 is CASNPRPASGSPLHF. CDR3 bases: TGTGCCAGCAATCCCCGGCCAGCCTCGGGTTCACCCCTCCACTTT.